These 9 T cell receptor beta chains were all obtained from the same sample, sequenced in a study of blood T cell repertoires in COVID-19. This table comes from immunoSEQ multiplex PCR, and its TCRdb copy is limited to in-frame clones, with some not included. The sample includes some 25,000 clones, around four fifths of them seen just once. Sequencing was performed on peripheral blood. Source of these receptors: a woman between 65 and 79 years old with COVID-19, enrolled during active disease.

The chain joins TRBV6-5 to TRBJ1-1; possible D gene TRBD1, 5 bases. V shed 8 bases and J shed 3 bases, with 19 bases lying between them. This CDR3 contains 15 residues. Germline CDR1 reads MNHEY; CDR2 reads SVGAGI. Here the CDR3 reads CASGKEGRKDTEAFF. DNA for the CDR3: TGTGCCAGCGGAAAAGAGGGGAGGAAGGACACTGAAGCTTTCTTT.

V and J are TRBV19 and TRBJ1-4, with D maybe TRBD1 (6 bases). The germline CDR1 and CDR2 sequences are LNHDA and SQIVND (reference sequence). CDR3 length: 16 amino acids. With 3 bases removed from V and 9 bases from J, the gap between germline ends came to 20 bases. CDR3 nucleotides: TGTGCCAGTAGTATTCGGGACACATTTGTAGGGAAAAAACTGTTTTTT. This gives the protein CASSIRDTFVGKKLFF.

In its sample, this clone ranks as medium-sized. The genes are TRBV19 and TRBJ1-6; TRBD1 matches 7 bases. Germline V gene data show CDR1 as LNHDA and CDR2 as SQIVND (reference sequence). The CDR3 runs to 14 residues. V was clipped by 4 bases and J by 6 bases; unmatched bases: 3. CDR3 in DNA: TGTGCCAGTAGTACAGGGGGAAGTAATTCACCCCTCCACTTT. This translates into CASSTGGSNSPLHF.

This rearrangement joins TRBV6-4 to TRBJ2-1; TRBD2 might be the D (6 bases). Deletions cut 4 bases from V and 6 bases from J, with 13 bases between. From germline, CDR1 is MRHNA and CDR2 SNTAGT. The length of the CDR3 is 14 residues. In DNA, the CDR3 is TGTGCCAGCAGTGCGTACCGGGAGTCCAATGAGCAGTTCTTC. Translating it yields CASSAYRESNEQFF.

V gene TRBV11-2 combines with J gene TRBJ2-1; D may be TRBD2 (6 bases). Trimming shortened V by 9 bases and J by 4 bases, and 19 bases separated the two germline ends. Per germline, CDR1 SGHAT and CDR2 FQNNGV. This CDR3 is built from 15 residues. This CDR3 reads CASNPGTWVYNEQFF. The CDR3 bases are TGTGCCAGTAACCCCGGGACTTGGGTTTACAATGAGCAGTTCTTC.

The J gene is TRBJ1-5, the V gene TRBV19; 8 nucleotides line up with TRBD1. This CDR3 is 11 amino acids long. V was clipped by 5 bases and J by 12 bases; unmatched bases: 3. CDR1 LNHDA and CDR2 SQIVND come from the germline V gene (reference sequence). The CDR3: CASSFDRGQHF. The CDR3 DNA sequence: TGTGCCAGTAGTTTCGACAGGGGCCAGCATTTT. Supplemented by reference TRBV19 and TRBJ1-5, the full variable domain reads DGGITQSPKYLFRKEGQNVTLSCEQNLNHDAMYWYRQDPGQGLRLIYYSQIVNDFQKGDIAEGYSVSREKKESFPLTVTSAQKNPTAFYLCASSFDRGQHFGDGTRLSIL.

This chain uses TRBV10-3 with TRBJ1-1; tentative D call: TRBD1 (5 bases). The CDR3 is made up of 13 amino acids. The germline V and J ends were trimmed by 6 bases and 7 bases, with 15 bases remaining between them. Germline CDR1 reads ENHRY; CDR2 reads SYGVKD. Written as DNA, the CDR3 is TGTGCCATCAGCCCCGGGGGGGACCATGAAGCTTTCTTT. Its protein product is CAISPGGDHEAFF.

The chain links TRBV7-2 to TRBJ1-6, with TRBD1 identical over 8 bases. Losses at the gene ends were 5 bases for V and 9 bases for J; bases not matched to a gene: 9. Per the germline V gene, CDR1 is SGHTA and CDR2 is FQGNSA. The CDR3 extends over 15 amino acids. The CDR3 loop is CASSGQTGAGSPLHF. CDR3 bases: TGTGCCAGCAGCGGACAGACAGGGGCGGGTTCACCCCTCCACTTT.

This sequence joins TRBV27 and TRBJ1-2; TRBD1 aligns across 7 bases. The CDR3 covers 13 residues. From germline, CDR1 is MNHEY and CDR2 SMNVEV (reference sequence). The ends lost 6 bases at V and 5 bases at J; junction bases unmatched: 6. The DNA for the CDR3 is TGTGCCAGCAGGGCCCAGGGGGAATATGGCTACACCTTC. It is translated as CASRAQGEYGYTF.